A single sample gave rise to the 26 T cell receptor beta chains below, sequenced in a study of immune evolution from preneoplasia to lung adenocarcinoma. Here immunoSEQ multiplex PCR was the method, and the copy in TCRdb shows in-frame clones only, minus some. The data contain tens of thousands of clones, about 74% of them singletons. Input material: FFPE invasive lung adenocarcinoma tissue. These TCRs come from a person between 55 and 69 years old with lung adenocarcinoma.

Only a few counts were recorded for this clone. The chain links TRBV18 to TRBJ1-5, with D maybe TRBD1 (5 bases). V shed 0 bases and J shed 3 bases, with 9 bases lying between them. Germline V CDR1 and CDR2: KGHSH, LQKENI. The CDR3 extends over 15 amino acids. The CDR3 loop is CASSPPDSPNQPQHF. The CDR3 nucleotides read TGTGCCAGCTCACCACCTGACAGTCCCAATCAGCCCCAGCATTTT.

The chain employs TRBV10-3 and TRBJ1-1; tentatively, D is TRBD1 (5 bases). V shed 10 bases and J shed 6 bases, with 21 bases lying between them. The CDR3 totals 14 residues. The germline CDR1 and CDR2 sequences are ENHRY and SYGVKD. CDR3 region: CASKTGTRLPEAFF. In DNA, the CDR3 is TGTGCCAGTAAGACCGGGACCCGTCTACCTGAAGCTTTCTTT.

The V call is TRBV14, the J call TRBJ2-2, with TRBD2 as a possible D gene (6 bases). Germline V gene data show CDR1 as SGHDN and CDR2 as FVKESK. V lost 0 bases, J lost 5 bases, and 10 bases lay in between. The CDR3 consists of 15 residues. The CDR3 sequence is CASSQDAGFTGELFF. The DNA of the CDR3 is TGTGCCAGCAGCCAAGATGCGGGATTTACCGGGGAGCTGTTTTTT.

CDR3 in amino acids: CASSRTGSNEQFF. The CDR3 region has the DNA TGTGCCAGTTCCAGGACTGGATCAAATGAGCAGTTCTTC. The chain has TRBV19 and TRBJ2-1; perhaps TRBD2 as D (5 bases). The CDR3 consists of 13 residues. CDR1 and CDR2 from the germline V gene are LNHDA and SQIVND (reference sequence). Trimming left V 8 bases short and J 7 bases short, with 15 bases between.

V usage is TRBV29-1 and J usage is TRBJ2-1, with TRBD2 matching 11 bases. Germline trimming cut 5 bases from V and 1 base from J; bases unmatched to any gene: 1. This CDR3 is 14 amino acids long. CDR1 is SQVTM and CDR2 is ANQGSEA in the germline V gene. The DNA of the CDR3 is TGCAGCGTTATAGCGGGAGGGTCCTACAATGAGCAGTTCTTC. Protein: CSVIAGGSYNEQFF.

The gene calls are TRBV10-2 and TRBJ2-3, with 11 nucleotides matching TRBD2. Germline V lookup: CDR1 WSHSY, CDR2 SAAADI. This CDR3 is 14 amino acids long. Trimming took 8 bases from V and 6 from J; bases not matched to a gene: 7. CDR3 protein: CASQLAGGGDTQYF. DNA of the CDR3: TGCGCCAGCCAGCTAGCGGGAGGAGGGGATACGCAGTATTTT.

The chain combines TRBV2 with TRBJ2-3; TRBD1 matches 7 bases. Germline V CDR1 and CDR2: SNHLY, FYNNEI. V trimming: 6 bases; J trimming: 0 bases; junction bases outside the gene matches: 6. CDR3 size: 15 residues. This chain's CDR3 is CASSATGISTDTQYF. CDR3 coding DNA: TGTGCCAGCAGCGCGACAGGGATTAGCACAGATACGCAGTATTTT.

The sample holds a few counts of this clone. V is TRBV7-8 and J is TRBJ2-7; 7 positions match TRBD1. The germline V gene has CDR1 SGHVS and CDR2 FQNEAQ. The CDR3 totals 16 residues. Trimming at V came to 5 bases and at J to 4 bases, leaving 14 bases not matched to a gene. The CDR3 sequence is CASSEIRGGAGYEQYF. CDR3 bases: TGTGCCAGCAGCGAGATTAGAGGGGGCGCTGGTTACGAGCAGTACTTC. The complete variable domain, with remaining parts taken from reference TRBV7-8 and TRBJ2-7, reads GAGVSQSPRYKVAKRGQDVALRCDPISGHVSLFWYQQALGQGPEFLTYFQNEAQLDKSGLPSDRFFAERPEGSVSTLKIQRTQQEDSAVYLCASSEIRGGAGYEQYFGPGTRLTVT.

The chain uses TRBV7-8 and TRBJ2-1; the D gene is possibly TRBD2 (5 bases). The CDR3 has 15 amino acids. Germline-derived CDR1 and CDR2 are SGHVS and FQNEAQ. Trimming pared 5 bases from V and 9 bases from J, leaving 20 bases between. This CDR3 reads CASSTFEGSWGEQFF. Written as DNA, the CDR3 is TGTGCCAGCAGCACCTTTGAGGGCTCTTGGGGTGAGCAGTTCTTC.

This rearrangement joins TRBV28 to TRBJ1-2; 7 bases fit TRBD1. Trimming removed 6 bases from V and 5 bases from J; junction bases left unmatched: 9. CDR3 length equals 14 residues. The germline gives CDR1 MDHEN, CDR2 SYDVKM. Here the CDR3 DNA reads TGTGCCAGCAGCCCAGCAGGGGGGAGGTATGGCTACACCTTC. It yields the protein CASSPAGGRYGYTF.

J is TRBJ2-1 and V is TRBV14, with D unresolved. The CDR3 spans 15 residues. Per germline, CDR1 SGHDN and CDR2 FVKESK. The ends were cut back, 4 bases at V and 3 bases at J, with 13 bases in the middle. CDR3 residues: CASSLPGVGYNEQFF. CDR3 DNA: TGTGCCAGCAGCCTCCCGGGTGTAGGCTACAATGAGCAGTTCTTC.

V is TRBV5-1 and J is TRBJ2-3; 10 positions agree with TRBD2. With V trimmed by 2 bases and J by 3 bases, 6 bases remained unmatched. The germline gives CDR1 SGHRS, CDR2 YFSETQ. The CDR3 is 16 amino acids. This chain's CDR3 is CASSLRLAGVTDTQYF. The CDR3 coding sequence is TGCGCCAGCAGCTTACGGCTAGCGGGGGTAACAGATACGCAGTATTTT. Together with reference TRBV5-1 and TRBJ2-3, the CDR3 gives the full variable domain: KAGVTQTPRYLIKTRGQQVTLSCSPISGHRSVSWYQQTPGQGLQFLFEYFSETQRNKGNFPGRFSGRQFSNSRSEMNVSTLELGDSALYLCASSLRLAGVTDTQYFGPGTRLTVL.

This rearrangement joins TRBV18 to TRBJ2-3; 8 nucleotides line up with TRBD1. The CDR3 has 13 amino acids. Germline CDR1 is KGHSH and CDR2 is LQKENI. After removal of 6 bases from V and 2 bases from J, the junction contained 1 base not matched to a gene. The CDR3 reads CASSDRATDTQYF. CDR3 in DNA: TGTGCCAGCTCGGACAGGGCCACAGATACGCAGTATTTT.

This chain uses TRBV30 with TRBJ1-1; maybe TRBD1 (6 bases). Germline CDR1 and CDR2: GTSNPN and SVGIG (reference sequence). The V and J ends lost 1 base and 5 bases respectively, with 8 bases between them. The CDR3 sequence is 12 residues long. CDR3 DNA: TGTGCCTGGAGTGAGGGGGAAACTGAAGCTTTCTTT. Its translation: CAWSEGETEAFF.

Sample share makes this clone medium-sized (0.01 to 0.1%). The gene calls are TRBV14 and TRBJ2-7; D is unclear. The CDR3 contains 15 residues. V lost 1 base and J lost 2, with 12 bases in between. CDR1 and CDR2 (germline): SGHDN, FVKESK. The CDR3 is CASSQGLLPPYEQYF. CDR3 nucleotide sequence: TGTGCCAGCAGCCAAGGACTGCTCCCCCCCTACGAGCAGTACTTC.

The chain links TRBV28 to TRBJ1-4; TRBD1 matches at 8 bases. This CDR3 spans 17 amino acids. The germline gives CDR1 MDHEN, CDR2 SYDVKM. V gave up 6 bases and J gave up 2 bases; unmatched junction bases: 11. CDR3 residues: CASSKTGGRATNEKLFF. The CDR3, as DNA: TGTGCCAGCAGCAAAACAGGGGGTAGGGCTACTAATGAAAAACTGTTTTTT.

The CDR3 sequence is CASSLAGTLYEQYF. In DNA, the CDR3 is TGTGCCAGCAGCTTAGCCGGGACACTCTACGAGCAGTACTTC. This rearrangement joins TRBV11-2 to TRBJ2-7; a possible D gene is TRBD1 (6 bases). Germline V gene lookup returns CDR1 SGHAT and CDR2 FQNNGV. The CDR3 contains 14 residues. V lost 1 base to trimming and J lost 3 bases, with 10 bases between them.

The chain uses TRBV11-2 and TRBJ1-2; a weak D match, TRBD1 (6 bases). CDR3 length: 13 amino acids. With 3 bases removed from V and 4 bases from J, the gap between germline ends came to 9 bases. Germline CDR1 and CDR2: SGHAT and FQNNGV. This CDR3 reads CASSLDSTYGYTF. CDR3 sequence (DNA): TGTGCCAGCAGCTTGGACAGTACCTATGGCTACACCTTC.

CDR3 residues: CASSGLAGVGEQYF. Written as DNA, the CDR3 is TGTGCCAGCAGCGGGTTAGCGGGAGTGGGCGAGCAGTACTTC. The rearrangement joins TRBV5-8 to TRBJ2-7, with 9 bases identical to TRBD2. CDR3 size: 14 residues. V lost 4 bases to trimming and J lost 6 bases; unmatched junction nucleotides: 8. From germline, CDR1 is SGHTS and CDR2 YDEGEE.

This chain connects TRBV7-6 to TRBJ2-1; 11 bases are a match to TRBD2. The CDR3 is made up of 17 amino acids. Trimming at V came to 5 bases and at J to 0 bases, leaving 6 bases not matched to a gene. From germline, CDR1 is SGHVS and CDR2 FNYEAQ. This CDR3 reads CASSQRLAGYSYNEQFF. The DNA for the CDR3 is TGTGCCAGCAGCCAAAGACTAGCGGGATACTCCTACAATGAGCAGTTCTTC.

This clone was seen just once. V usage is TRBV19 and J usage is TRBJ1-2, with D hard to call. Trimming left V 6 bases short and J 6 bases short, with 8 bases between. In germline, CDR1 is LNHDA, CDR2 SQIVND (reference sequence). The CDR3 runs 11 residues. The chain's CDR3 is CASRQRDGYTF. CDR3 sequence (DNA): TGTGCCAGTAGGCAGCGGGATGGCTACACCTTC.

The chain couples TRBV5-4 to TRBJ2-5; 7 bases match TRBD2. The V gene's germline CDR1 is SGHNT and CDR2 YYREEE (reference sequence). The CDR3 extends over 14 amino acids. Trimming at V came to 3 bases and at J to 5 bases, leaving 7 bases not matched to a gene. CDR3 in DNA: TGTGCCAGCAGCTCTCGGGACTATTCCGAGACCCAGTACTTC. Its translation is CASSSRDYSETQYF.

This clone came up a few times. CDR3 in DNA: TGCGCCAGCGCCCCTTCTCCGGGACAGAACACTGAAGCTTTCTTT. It is translated as CASAPSPGQNTEAFF. V is TRBV5-1 and J is TRBJ1-1; tentatively, D is TRBD1 (6 bases). The CDR3 extends over 15 amino acids. The V and J ends lost 7 bases and 1 base respectively, with 17 bases between them. Germline V gene data show CDR1 as SGHRS and CDR2 as YFSETQ.

The chain uses TRBV10-3 and TRBJ2-7; perhaps D is TRBD1 or TRBD2 (6 bases each). Germline-derived CDR1 and CDR2 are ENHRY and SYGVKD. V was clipped by 5 bases and J by 3 bases, with 11 bases between them. The CDR3 loop spans 13 amino acids. The CDR3 coding sequence is TGTGCCATCAGTAGGGGGGCCAACTACGAGCAGTACTTC. This sequence encodes CAISRGANYEQYF.

DNA of the CDR3: TGTGCCAGCAGCTTAACCGGGGAGAGCTACGAGCAGTACTTC. Protein product: CASSLTGESYEQYF. The chain links TRBV5-6 to TRBJ2-7, with D possibly being TRBD2 (5 bases). This CDR3 contains 14 residues. Germline V gives CDR1 SGHDT, CDR2 YYEEEE. The ends were cut back, 2 bases at V and 3 bases at J, with 12 bases in the middle.

This chain connects TRBV7-2 to TRBJ2-3; 7 positions match TRBD1. J was trimmed by 5 bases and V by 4 bases; bases with no gene match: 9. Germline CDR1 SGHTA, CDR2 FQGNSA. There are 15 residues in the CDR3. The CDR3: CASSSRQGRRDTQYF. The CDR3 DNA follows: TGTGCCAGCAGCTCCAGACAGGGCAGGAGAGATACGCAGTATTTT.